The clone carrying this T cell receptor (beta chain) was detected once. Trimming left V 10 bases short and J 6 bases short, with 13 bases between. Per the germline V gene, CDR1 is MDHEN and CDR2 is SYDVKM. CDR3 length equals 11 residues. Participant-reported clinical history was the basis for cohort assignment. These data are taken from a study of blood T cell repertoires in COVID-19. Turning to the study itself: Recovery meant two consecutive negative NP/OP PCR tests, professional clearance, or resolved symptoms. Sources were T cells, B-cell-depleted T cells, or PBMCs; the material itself was cDNA or gDNA.

Original methodology: Amplifying reference gene primers gave estimates of nucleated cell counts. Sequencing was performed with immunoSEQ multiplex PCR; in TCRdb, only in-frame clones are kept and a portion is missing. V and J calls and clone size are those listed in that table; D and trimming were worked out from the DNA. The profile shows about 170,000 clones, about 80% of them singletons. V gene TRBV28 combines with J gene TRBJ2-7; D gene ambiguous. Material for sequencing was PBMCs or T cells enriched from blood (not recorded which). The receptor was isolated from a woman aged 70-85 years in a cohort exposed to, infected with or recovered from COVID-19 (not recorded which). For the CDR3, the DNA is TGTGCCACCATGAGCCTTCGCGAGCAGTACTTC. Amino acids: CATMSLREQYF.